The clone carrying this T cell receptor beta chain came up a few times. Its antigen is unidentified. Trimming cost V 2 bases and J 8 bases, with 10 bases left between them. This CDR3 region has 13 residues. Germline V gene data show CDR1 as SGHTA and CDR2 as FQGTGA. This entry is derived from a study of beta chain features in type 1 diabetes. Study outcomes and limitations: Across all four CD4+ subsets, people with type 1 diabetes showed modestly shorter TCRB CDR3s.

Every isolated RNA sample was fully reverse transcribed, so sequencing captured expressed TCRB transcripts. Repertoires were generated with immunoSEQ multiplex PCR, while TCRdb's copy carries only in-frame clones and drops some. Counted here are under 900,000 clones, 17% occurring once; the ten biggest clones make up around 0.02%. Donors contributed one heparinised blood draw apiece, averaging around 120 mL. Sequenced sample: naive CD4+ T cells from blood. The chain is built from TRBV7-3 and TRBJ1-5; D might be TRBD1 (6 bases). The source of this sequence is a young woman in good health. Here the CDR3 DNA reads TGTGCCAGCAGCTTAGAGAGGGGGAAGCCCCAGCATTTT. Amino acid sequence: CASSLERGKPQHF.